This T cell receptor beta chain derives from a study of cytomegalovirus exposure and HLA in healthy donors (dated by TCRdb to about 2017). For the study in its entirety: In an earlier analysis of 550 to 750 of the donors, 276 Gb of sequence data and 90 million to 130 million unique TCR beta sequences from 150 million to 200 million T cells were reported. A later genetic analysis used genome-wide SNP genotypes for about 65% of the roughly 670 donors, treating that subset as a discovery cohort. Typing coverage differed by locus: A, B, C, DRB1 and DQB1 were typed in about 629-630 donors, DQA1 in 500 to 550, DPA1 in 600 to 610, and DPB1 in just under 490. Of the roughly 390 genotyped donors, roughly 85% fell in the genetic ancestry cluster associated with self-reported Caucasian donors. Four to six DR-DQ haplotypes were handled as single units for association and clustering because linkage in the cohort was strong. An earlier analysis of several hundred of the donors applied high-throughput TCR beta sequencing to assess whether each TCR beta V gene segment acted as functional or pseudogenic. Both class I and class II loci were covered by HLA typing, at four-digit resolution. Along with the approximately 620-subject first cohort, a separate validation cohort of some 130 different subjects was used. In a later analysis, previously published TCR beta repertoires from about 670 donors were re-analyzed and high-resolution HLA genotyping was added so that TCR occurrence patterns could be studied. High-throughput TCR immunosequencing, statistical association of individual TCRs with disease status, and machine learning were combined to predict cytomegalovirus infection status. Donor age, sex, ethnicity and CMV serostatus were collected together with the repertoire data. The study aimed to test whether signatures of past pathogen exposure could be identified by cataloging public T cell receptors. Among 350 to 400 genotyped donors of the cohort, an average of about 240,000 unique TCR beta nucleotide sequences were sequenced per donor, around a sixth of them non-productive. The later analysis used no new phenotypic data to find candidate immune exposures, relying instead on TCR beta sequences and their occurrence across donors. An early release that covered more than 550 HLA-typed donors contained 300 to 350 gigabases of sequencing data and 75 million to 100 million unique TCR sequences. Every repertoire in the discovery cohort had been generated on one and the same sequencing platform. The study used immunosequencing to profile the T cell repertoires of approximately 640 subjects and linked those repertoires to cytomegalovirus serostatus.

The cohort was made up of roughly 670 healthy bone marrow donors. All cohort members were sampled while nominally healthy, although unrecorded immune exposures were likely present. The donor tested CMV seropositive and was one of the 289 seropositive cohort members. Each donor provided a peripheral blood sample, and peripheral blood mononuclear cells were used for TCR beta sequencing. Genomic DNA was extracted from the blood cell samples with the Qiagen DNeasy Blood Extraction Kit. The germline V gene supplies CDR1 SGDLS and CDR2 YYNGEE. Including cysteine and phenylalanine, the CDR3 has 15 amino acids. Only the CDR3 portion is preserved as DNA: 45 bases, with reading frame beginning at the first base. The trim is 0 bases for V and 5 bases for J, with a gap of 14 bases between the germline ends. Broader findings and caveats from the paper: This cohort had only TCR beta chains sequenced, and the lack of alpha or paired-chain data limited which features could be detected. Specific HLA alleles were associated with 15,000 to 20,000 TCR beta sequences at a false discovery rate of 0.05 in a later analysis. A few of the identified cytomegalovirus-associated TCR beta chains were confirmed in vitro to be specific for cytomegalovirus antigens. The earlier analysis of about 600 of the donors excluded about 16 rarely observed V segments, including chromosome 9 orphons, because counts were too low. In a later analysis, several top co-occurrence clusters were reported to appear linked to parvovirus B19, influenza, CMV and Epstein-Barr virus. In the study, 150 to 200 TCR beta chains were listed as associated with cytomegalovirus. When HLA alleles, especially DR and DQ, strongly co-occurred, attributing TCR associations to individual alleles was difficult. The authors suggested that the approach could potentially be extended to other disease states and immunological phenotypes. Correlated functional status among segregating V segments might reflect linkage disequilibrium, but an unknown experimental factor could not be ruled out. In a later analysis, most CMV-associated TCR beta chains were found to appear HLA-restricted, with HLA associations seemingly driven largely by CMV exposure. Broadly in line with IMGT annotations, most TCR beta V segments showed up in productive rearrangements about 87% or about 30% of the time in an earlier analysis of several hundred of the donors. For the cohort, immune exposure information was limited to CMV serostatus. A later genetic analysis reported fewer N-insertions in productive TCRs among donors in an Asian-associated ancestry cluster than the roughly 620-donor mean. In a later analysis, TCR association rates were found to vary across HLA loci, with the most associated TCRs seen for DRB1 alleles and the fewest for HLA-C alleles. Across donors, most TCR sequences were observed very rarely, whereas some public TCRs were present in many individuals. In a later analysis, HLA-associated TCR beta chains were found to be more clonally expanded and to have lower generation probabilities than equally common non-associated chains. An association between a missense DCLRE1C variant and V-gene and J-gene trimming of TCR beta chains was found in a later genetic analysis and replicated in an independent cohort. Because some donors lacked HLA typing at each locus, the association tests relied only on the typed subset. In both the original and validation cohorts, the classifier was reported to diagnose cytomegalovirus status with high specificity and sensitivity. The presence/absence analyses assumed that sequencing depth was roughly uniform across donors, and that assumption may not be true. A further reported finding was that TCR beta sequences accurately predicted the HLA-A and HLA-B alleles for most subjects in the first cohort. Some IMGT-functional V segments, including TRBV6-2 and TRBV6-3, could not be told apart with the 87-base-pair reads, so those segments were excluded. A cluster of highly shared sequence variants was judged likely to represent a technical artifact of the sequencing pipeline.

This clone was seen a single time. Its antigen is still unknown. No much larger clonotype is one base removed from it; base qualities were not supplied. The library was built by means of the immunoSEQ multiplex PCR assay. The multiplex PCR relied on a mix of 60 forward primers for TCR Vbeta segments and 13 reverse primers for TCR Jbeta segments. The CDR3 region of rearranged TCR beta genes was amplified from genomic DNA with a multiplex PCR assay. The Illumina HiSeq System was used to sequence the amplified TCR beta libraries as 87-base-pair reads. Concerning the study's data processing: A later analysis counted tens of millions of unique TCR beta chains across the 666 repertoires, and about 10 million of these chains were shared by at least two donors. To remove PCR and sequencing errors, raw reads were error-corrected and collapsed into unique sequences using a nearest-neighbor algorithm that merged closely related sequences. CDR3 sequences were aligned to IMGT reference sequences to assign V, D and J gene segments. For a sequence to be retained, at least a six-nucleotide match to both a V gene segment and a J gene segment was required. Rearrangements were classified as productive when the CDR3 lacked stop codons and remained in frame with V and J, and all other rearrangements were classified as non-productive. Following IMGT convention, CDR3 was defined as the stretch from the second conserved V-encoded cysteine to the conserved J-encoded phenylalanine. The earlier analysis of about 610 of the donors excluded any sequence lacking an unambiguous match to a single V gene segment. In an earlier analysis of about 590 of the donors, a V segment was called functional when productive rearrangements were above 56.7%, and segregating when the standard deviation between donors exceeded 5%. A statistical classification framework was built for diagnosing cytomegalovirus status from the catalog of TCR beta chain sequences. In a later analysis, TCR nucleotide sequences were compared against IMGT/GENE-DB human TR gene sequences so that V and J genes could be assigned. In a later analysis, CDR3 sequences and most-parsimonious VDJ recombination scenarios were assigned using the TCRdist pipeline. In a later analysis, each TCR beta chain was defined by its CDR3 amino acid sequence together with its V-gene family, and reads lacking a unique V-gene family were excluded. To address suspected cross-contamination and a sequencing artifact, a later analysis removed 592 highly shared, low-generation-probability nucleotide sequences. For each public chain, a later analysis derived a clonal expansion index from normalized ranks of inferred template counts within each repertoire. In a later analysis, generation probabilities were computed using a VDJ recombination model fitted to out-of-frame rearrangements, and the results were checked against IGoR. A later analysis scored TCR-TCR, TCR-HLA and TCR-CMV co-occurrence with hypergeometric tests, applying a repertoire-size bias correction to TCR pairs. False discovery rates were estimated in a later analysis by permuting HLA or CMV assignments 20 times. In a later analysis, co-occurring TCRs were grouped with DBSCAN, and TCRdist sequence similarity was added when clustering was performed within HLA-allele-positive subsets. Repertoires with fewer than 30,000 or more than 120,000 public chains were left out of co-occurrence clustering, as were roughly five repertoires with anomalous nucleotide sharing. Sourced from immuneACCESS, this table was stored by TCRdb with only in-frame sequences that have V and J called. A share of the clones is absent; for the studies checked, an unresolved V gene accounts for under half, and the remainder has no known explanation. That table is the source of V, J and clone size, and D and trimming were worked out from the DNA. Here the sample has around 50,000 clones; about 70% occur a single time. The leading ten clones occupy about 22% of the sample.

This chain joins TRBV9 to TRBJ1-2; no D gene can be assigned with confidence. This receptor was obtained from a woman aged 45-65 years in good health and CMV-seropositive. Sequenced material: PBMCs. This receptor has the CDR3 CASSVAWGEGYGYTF. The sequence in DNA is TGTGCCAGCAGCGTAGCATGGGGAGAGGGATATGGCTACACCTTC.